The 10 T cell receptor beta chains below all came from one sample that was sequenced in a study of cytomegalovirus exposure and HLA in healthy donors. This PCR relied on a set of 60 Vbeta primers and 13 Jbeta primers. The data were produced by immunoSEQ multiplex PCR, yet TCRdb's version contains in-frame clones alone and is incomplete. The sample gives roughly 150,000 clones, about 72% of which show up once; approximately 2% is in the top ten. Sequenced material: PBMCs. Source of these receptors: a man aged 40-50 years in good health and CMV-seronegative.

The chain uses TRBV27 and TRBJ2-1, with 9 nucleotides matching TRBD2. Unmatched junction bases numbered 11, after V lost 2 bases and J lost 6 bases. Germline V gives CDR1 MNHEY, CDR2 SMNVEV (reference sequence). CDR3 length: 17 amino acids. The CDR3 nucleotides read TGTGCCAGCAGTTTACCTCGGAAGGCTAGCGGGGCCAATGAGCAGTTCTTC. This translates into CASSLPRKASGANEQFF.

A few counts support this clone. The chain has TRBV30 and TRBJ2-2; TRBD2 is a possible D gene (5 bases). This CDR3 is 14 amino acids long. Germline loops: CDR1 GTSNPN, CDR2 SVGIG (reference sequence). Trimming shortened V by 4 bases and J by 6 bases, and 15 bases separated the two germline ends. CDR3 region: CAWMRGIGAGELFF. The DNA of the CDR3 is TGTGCCTGGATGAGAGGGATCGGGGCCGGGGAGCTGTTTTTT. Drawing the rest from reference TRBV30 and TRBJ2-2, the complete variable domain is SQTIHQWPATLVQPVGSPLSLECTVEGTSNPNLYWYRQAAGRGLQLLFYSVGIGQISSEVPQNLSASRPQDRQFILSSKKLLLSDSGFYLCAWMRGIGAGELFFGEGSRLTVL.

The chain uses TRBV14 and TRBJ1-2, with D unresolved. The CDR3 covers 16 residues. Trimming shortened V by 1 base and J by 1 base, and 13 bases separated the two germline ends. Per the germline V gene, CDR1 is SGHDN and CDR2 is FVKESK. CDR3 bases: TGTGCCAGCAGCCAAGTTGCCTTCGCGAGTAACTATGGCTACACCTTC. This gives the protein CASSQVAFASNYGYTF.

The chain is built from TRBV28 and TRBJ2-2; 7 nucleotides agree with TRBD1. V was pared by 4 bases and J by 4 bases, with 9 bases of the junction left unmatched. The CDR3 runs to 16 residues. The germline V gene has CDR1 MDHEN and CDR2 SYDVKM. This CDR3 reads CASSSYRGDVTGELFF. The CDR3 region has the DNA TGTGCCAGCAGTTCCTACAGGGGAGACGTCACCGGGGAGCTGTTTTTT.

V gene TRBV18 combines with J gene TRBJ1-4, with 9 bases aligning to TRBD1. Germline lookup yields CDR1 KGHSH and CDR2 LQKENI. V trimming: 3 bases; J trimming: 5 bases; junction bases outside the gene matches: 1. The CDR3 spans 14 residues. The CDR3 sequence is CASSPGTGNEKLFF. The DNA of the CDR3 is TGTGCCAGCTCACCCGGGACAGGGAATGAAAAACTGTTTTTT. Variable domain in full (rest from reference TRBV18 and TRBJ1-4): NAGVMQNPRHLVRRRGQEARLRCSPMKGHSHVYWYRQLPEEGLKFMVYLQKENIIDESGMPKERFSAEFPKEGPSILRIQQVVRGDSAAYFCASSPGTGNEKLFFGSGTQLSVL.

This chain connects TRBV29-1 to TRBJ2-5; tentatively, D is TRBD1 (7 bases). The CDR3 spans 14 residues. From germline, CDR1 is SQVTM and CDR2 ANQGSEA. V shed 5 bases and J shed 4 bases, with 17 bases lying between them. The DNA for the CDR3 is TGCAGCGTTCCGGCAGGGGGGAATAGAGAGACCCAGTACTTC. It specifies CSVPAGGNRETQYF.

The chain joins TRBV19 to TRBJ1-1, with a tentative D call TRBD1 (5 bases). CDR1 and CDR2 from the germline V gene are LNHDA and SQIVND (reference sequence). The V end lost 3 bases, the J end lost 0 bases, and 17 bases lay between the germline ends. This CDR3 comprises 17 residues. The CDR3: CASSIIGRTGLNTEAFF. As DNA, the CDR3 is TGTGCCAGTAGTATCATTGGTCGCACAGGACTGAACACTGAAGCTTTCTTT.

The chain employs TRBV4-1 and TRBJ2-3; D ambiguous. Germline V gene lookup returns CDR1 MGHRA and CDR2 YSYEKL. The V gene lost 0 bases and the J gene lost 4 bases, with 5 bases spanning the gap. The CDR3 extends over 13 amino acids. The DNA for the CDR3 is TGCGCCAGCAGCCAAGAGATAGCAGATACGCAGTATTTT. The encoded protein is CASSQEIADTQYF.

CDR3 amino acids: CASSGGLMSYEQYF. CDR3 nucleotides: TGTGCCAGCTCCGGGGGGCTTATGTCCTACGAGCAGTACTTC. The chain joins TRBV28 to TRBJ2-7; possible D gene TRBD2, 7 bases. CDR1 MDHEN and CDR2 SYDVKM come from the germline V gene. The CDR3 totals 14 residues. The V gene lost 8 bases and the J gene lost 1 base, with 15 bases spanning the gap.

V and J are TRBV27 and TRBJ1-5; TRBD1 agrees at 9 bases. The CDR3 has 15 residues. Germline loops: CDR1 MNHEY, CDR2 SMNVEV (reference sequence). Trimming took 5 bases from V and 6 from J; bases not matched to a gene: 8. The CDR3 coding sequence is TGTGCCAGCAGTCTCTACAGGGGGCTTGGTCAGCCCCAGCATTTT. Its translation is CASSLYRGLGQPQHF.